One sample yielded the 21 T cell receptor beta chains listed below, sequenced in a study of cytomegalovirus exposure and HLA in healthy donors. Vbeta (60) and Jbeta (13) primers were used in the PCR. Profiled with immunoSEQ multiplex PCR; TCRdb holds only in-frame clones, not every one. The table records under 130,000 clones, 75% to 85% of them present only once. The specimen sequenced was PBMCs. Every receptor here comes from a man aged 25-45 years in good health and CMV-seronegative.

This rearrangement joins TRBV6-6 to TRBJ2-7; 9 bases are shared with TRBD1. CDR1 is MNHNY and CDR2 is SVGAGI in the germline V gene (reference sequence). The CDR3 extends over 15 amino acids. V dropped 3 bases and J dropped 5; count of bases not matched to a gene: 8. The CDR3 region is CASSYTGDRDHEQYF. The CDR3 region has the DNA TGTGCCAGCAGTTATACTGGGGACAGGGACCACGAGCAGTACTTC.

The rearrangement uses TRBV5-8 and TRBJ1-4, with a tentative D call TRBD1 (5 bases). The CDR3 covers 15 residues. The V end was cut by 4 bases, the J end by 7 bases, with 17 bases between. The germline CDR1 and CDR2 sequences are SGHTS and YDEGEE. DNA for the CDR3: TGTGCCAGCAGCAACCAGGGCAGGTTGGCTGAAAAACTGTTTTTT. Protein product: CASSNQGRLAEKLFF.

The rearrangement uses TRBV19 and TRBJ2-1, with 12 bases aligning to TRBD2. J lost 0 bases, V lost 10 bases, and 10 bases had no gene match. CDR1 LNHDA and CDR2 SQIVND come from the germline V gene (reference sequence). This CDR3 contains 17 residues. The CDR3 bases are TGTGCCACTCGGACTAGCGGGATTGGGGGCTCCTACAATGAGCAGTTCTTC. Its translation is CATRTSGIGGSYNEQFF.

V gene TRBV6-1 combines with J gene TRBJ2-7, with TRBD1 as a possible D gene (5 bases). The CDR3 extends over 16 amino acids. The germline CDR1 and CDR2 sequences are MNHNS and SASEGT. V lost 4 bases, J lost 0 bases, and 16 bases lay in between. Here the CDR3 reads CASSVFFDDSSYEQYF. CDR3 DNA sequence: TGTGCCAGCAGTGTTTTCTTTGACGACAGCTCCTACGAGCAGTACTTC.

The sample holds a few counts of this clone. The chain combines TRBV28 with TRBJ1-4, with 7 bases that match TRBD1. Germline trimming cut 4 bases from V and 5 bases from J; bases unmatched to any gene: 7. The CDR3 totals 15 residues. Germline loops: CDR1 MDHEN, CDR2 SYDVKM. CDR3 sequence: CASSSPGQINEKLFF. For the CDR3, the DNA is TGTGCCAGCAGTTCGCCGGGACAGATAAATGAAAAACTGTTTTTT.

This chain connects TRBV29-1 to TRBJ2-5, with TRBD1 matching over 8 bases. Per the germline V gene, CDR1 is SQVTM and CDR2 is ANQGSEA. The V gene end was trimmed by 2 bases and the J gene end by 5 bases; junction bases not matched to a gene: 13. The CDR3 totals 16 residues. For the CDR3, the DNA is TGCAGCGTTGAATGGGCTGGACAGGGAGGATGGGAGACCCAGTACTTC. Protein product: CSVEWAGQGGWETQYF.

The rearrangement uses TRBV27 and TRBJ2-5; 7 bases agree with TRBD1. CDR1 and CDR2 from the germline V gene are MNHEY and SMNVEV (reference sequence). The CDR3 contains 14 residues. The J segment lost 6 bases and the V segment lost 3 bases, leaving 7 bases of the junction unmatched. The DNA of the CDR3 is TGTGCCAGCAGTTTCAGGGGGACGGCAAAGACCCAGTACTTC. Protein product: CASSFRGTAKTQYF.

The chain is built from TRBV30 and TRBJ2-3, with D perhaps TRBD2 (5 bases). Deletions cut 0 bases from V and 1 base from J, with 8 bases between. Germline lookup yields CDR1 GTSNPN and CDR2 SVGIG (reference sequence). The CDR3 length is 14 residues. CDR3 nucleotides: TGTGCCTGGAGTGTATCCGGGGGCACAGATACGCAGTATTTT. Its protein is CAWSVSGGTDTQYF.

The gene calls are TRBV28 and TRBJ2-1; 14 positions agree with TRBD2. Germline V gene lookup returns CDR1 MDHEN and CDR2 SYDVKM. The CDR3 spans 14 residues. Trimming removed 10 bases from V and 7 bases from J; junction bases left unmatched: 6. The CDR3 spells CATRTSGRRNEQFF. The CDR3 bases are TGTGCCACAAGGACTAGCGGGAGGCGGAATGAGCAGTTCTTC.

The CDR3 region is CASRSPTSGICQPQHF. CDR3 DNA: TGTGCCAGCAGATCCCCCACGTCGGGGATTTGTCAGCCCCAGCATTTT. The V gene is TRBV7-9, the J gene TRBJ1-5; D gene ambiguous. Trimming removed 6 bases at V and 6 bases at J, with 21 bases between. This CDR3 contains 16 residues. The germline V gene encodes CDR1 SEHNR and CDR2 FQNEAQ (reference sequence).

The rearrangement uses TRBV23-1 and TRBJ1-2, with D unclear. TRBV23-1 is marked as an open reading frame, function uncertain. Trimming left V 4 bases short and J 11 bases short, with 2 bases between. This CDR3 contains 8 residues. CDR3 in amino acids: CASSPYTF. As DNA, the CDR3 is TGCGCCAGCAGTCCTTACACCTTC.

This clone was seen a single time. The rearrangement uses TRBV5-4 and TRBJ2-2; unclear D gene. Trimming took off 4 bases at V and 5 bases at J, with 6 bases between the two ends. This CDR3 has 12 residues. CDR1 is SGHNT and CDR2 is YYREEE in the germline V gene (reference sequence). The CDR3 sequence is CASSLLTGELFF. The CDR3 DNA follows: TGTGCCAGCAGCCTCCTTACCGGGGAGCTGTTTTTT.

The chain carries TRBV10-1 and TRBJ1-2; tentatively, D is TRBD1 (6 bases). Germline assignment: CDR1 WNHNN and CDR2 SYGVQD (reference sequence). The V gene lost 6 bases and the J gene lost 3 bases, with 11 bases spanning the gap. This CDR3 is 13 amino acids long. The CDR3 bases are TGCGCCAGCAGCGAAGGACAGTACTATGGCTACACCTTC. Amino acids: CASSEGQYYGYTF.

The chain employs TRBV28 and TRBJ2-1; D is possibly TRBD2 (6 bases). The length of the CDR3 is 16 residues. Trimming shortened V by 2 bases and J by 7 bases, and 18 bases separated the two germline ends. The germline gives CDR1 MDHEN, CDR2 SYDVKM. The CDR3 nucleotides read TGTGCCAGCAGTTTAATTGGCGGGGACTGGAGGAATGAGCAGTTCTTC. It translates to CASSLIGGDWRNEQFF.

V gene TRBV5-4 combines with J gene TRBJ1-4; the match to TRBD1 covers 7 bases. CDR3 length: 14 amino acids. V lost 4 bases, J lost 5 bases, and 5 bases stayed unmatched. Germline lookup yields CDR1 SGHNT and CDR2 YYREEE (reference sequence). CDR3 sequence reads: CASSAGQANEKLFF. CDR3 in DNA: TGTGCCAGCAGCGCCGGACAGGCGAATGAAAAACTGTTTTTT.

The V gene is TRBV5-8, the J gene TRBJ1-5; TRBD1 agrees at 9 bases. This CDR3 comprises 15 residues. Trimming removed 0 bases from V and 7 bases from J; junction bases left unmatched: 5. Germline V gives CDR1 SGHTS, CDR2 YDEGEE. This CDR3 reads CASSLGDRESQPQHF. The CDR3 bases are TGTGCCAGCAGCTTGGGGGACAGGGAGTCGCAGCCCCAGCATTTT.

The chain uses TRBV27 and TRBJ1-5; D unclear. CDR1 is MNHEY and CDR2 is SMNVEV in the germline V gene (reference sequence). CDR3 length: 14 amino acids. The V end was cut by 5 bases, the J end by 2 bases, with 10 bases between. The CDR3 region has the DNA TGTGCCAGCAGTGGCGGACTTGGCAATCAGCCCCAGCATTTT. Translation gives CASSGGLGNQPQHF.

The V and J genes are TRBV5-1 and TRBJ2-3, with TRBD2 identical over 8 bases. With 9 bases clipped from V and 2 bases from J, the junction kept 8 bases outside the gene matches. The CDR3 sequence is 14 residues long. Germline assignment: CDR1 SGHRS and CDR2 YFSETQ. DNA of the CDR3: TGCGCCACCTCGGGGGGGAACCCCACAGATACGCAGTATTTT. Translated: CATSGGNPTDTQYF.

CDR3 DNA: TGTGCCAGCAGCTTTCCGGGGGGGCGAACAGATACGCAGTATTTT. Translation: CASSFPGGRTDTQYF. The chain recombines TRBV7-2 with TRBJ2-3, with 8 nucleotides matching TRBD2. CDR1 SGHTA and CDR2 FQGNSA come from the germline V gene. J was trimmed by 3 bases and V by 3 bases; bases with no gene match: 5. CDR3 length: 15 residues. Complete variable domain (other parts from reference TRBV7-2 and TRBJ2-3): GAGVSQSPSNKVTEKGKDVELRCDPISGHTALYWYRQSLGQGLEFLIYFQGNSAPDKSGLPSDRFSAERTGGSVSTLTIQRTQQEDSAVYLCASSFPGGRTDTQYFGPGTRLTVL.

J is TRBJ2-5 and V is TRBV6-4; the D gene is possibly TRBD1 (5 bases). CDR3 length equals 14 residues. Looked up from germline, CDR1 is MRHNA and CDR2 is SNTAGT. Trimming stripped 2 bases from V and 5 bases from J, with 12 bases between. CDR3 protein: CASSDGQGWETQYF. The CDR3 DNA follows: TGTGCCAGCAGTGACGGACAAGGTTGGGAGACCCAGTACTTC.

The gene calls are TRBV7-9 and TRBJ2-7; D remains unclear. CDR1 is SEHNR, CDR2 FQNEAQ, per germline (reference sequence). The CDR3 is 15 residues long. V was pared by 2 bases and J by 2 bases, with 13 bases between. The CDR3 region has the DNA TGTGCCAGCAGCTTAAGTAACAGCATCACCTACGAGCAGTACTTC. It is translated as CASSLSNSITYEQYF.